The 17 T cell receptor beta chains reported below all come from one sample, sequenced in a study of T-cell reconstitution after alpha-beta-depleted transplantation in children. Researchers prepared the TCRbeta library using unique molecular identifiers, the study reports. TCRdb passed the PCR reads through MiXCR, listing each CDR3 protein once. The sample has fewer than 1 million distinct CDR3 sequences; roughly 15% are singletons. Sample: PBMCs, mostly from graft donor cells, taken 360 days after TCRalphabeta/CD19-depleted stem cell transplant. The receptor set was obtained from a male patient between 10 and 17 years old who had a stem cell transplant for acute lymphoblastic leukemia, so the T cells may come from the graft donor.

This clonotype was found a few times. The V call is TRBV20-1, the J call TRBJ2-1; D tentatively reads TRBD1 or TRBD2 (6 bases each). The CDR3 is 13 residues long. Germline V gene lookup returns CDR1 DFQATT and CDR2 SNEGSKA (reference sequence). Trimming took off 3 bases at V and 2 bases at J, with 8 bases between the two ends. The CDR3 reads CSASGGTYNEQFF. CDR3 DNA sequence: TGCAGTGCTAGCGGGGGCACCTACAATGAGCAGTTCTTC.

This CDR3 is CSARDGGTVGFEQYF. The DNA for the CDR3 is TGCAGTGCTAGAGATGGCGGGACAGTCGGCTTCGAGCAGTACTTC. The J gene is TRBJ2-7, the V gene TRBV20-1, with a possible D match to TRBD1 (7 bases). The V gene lost 0 bases and the J gene lost 6 bases, with 18 bases spanning the gap. This CDR3 comprises 15 residues. Per germline, CDR1 DFQATT and CDR2 SNEGSKA (reference sequence).

This clonotype was detected ten times or more. CDR3 nucleotide sequence: TGCGCCAGCAGCCAAGTCGGTCGCAGCTCCTACAATGAGCAGTTCTTC. Translated: CASSQVGRSSYNEQFF. The chain links TRBV4-1 to TRBJ2-1; no clear D gene. The germline CDR1 and CDR2 sequences are MGHRA and YSYEKL. V gave up 1 base and J gave up 0 bases, with 10 bases separating them. The CDR3 is 16 amino acids.

Many counts were recorded for this clonotype. This chain connects TRBV7-9 to TRBJ2-7; D is uncertain. CDR3 length: 12 residues. Germline CDR1 and CDR2: SEHNR and FQNEAQ (reference sequence). Trimming cost V 6 bases and J 3 bases, with 9 bases left between them. CDR3 protein: CASRGLDYEQYF. The CDR3 region has the DNA TGTGCCAGCAGGGGTCTAGACTACGAGCAGTACTTC. Complete variable domain (other parts from reference TRBV7-9 and TRBJ2-7): DTGVSQNPRHKITKRGQNVTFRCDPISEHNRLYWYRQTLGQGPEFLTYFQNEAQLEKSRLLSDRFSAERPKGSFSTLEIQRTEQGDSAMYLCASRGLDYEQYFGPGTRLTVT.

V is TRBV5-4 and J is TRBJ2-3, with TRBD2 as a possible D gene (5 bases). Germline CDR1 and CDR2: SGHNT and YYREEE (reference sequence). Trimming pared 0 bases from V and 4 bases from J, leaving 9 bases between. This CDR3 region has 14 residues. The CDR3: CASSLESGPDTQYF. Here the CDR3 DNA reads TGTGCCAGCAGCTTGGAAAGCGGTCCAGATACGCAGTATTTT.

The V call is TRBV18, the J call TRBJ2-2, with 7 positions matching TRBD2. The ends lost 5 bases at V and 4 bases at J; junction bases unmatched: 1. CDR1 and CDR2 from the germline V gene are KGHSH and LQKENI. The CDR3 is made up of 13 amino acids. The CDR3 is CASSSGITGELFF. DNA for the CDR3: TGTGCCAGCTCAAGCGGGATCACCGGGGAGCTGTTTTTT.

V gene TRBV7-2 combines with J gene TRBJ2-1; 8 nucleotides align to TRBD2. Germline V gene data show CDR1 as SGHTA and CDR2 as FQGNSA. The V gene end was trimmed by 3 bases and the J gene end by 0 bases; junction bases not matched to a gene: 25. CDR3 length: 23 residues. CDR3 in amino acids: CASSFIPPSRSGSFLSSYNEQFF. CDR3 nucleotide sequence: TGTGCCAGCAGCTTCATTCCCCCCTCGAGGAGCGGGAGCTTCCTAAGCTCCTACAATGAGCAGTTCTTC.

The chain uses TRBV29-1 and TRBJ2-2; D is ambiguous. The CDR3 has 10 residues. The germline CDR1 and CDR2 sequences are SQVTM and ANQGSEA. Trimming cost V 5 bases and J 10 bases, with 8 bases left between them. The CDR3 sequence is CSVPNMELFF. CDR3 bases: TGCAGCGTTCCCAACATGGAGCTGTTTTTT.

This clonotype has just a few counts. The gene calls are TRBV12-3 or TRBV12-4 and TRBJ2-7, with D uncertain. The V end lost 6 bases, the J end lost 3 bases, and 15 bases lay between the germline ends. The CDR3 runs 14 residues. The CDR3 DNA follows: TGTGCCAGCAGAGCCTCGACCCCAGGCTACGAGCAGTACTTC. Translation gives CASRASTPGYEQYF.

This clonotype came up a few times. The rearrangement joins TRBV20-1 to TRBJ1-1; maybe TRBD1 (6 bases). The CDR3 consists of 13 residues. Trimming stripped 1 base from V and 4 bases from J, with 10 bases between. Germline assignment: CDR1 DFQATT and CDR2 SNEGSKA (reference sequence). CDR3 residues: CSARGIGGTEAFF. For the CDR3, the DNA is TGCAGTGCTAGAGGGATAGGGGGCACTGAAGCTTTCTTT.

The CDR3 region is CASSYEPGLGAGELFF. DNA for the CDR3: TGTGCCAGCAGTTACGAGCCGGGACTAGGAGCCGGGGAGCTGTTTTTT. This chain joins TRBV6-5 and TRBJ2-2, with TRBD2 matching over 8 bases. V dropped 2 bases and J dropped 6; count of bases not matched to a gene: 8. CDR3 length equals 16 residues. Germline V CDR1 and CDR2: MNHEY, SVGAGI.

This clonotype showed up just a few times. The genes are TRBV9 and TRBJ2-7; weak D call: TRBD2 (6 bases). The CDR3 length is 15 residues. Trimming took 4 bases from V and 3 from J, leaving 17 bases between them. The germline V gene has CDR1 SGDLS and CDR2 YYNGEE. CDR3 loop: CASSLSGLGVYEQYF. The CDR3 bases are TGTGCCAGCAGCCTTAGCGGATTGGGGGTCTACGAGCAGTACTTC.

The V call is TRBV6-5, the J call TRBJ2-1; D unresolved. The germline CDR1 and CDR2 sequences are MNHEY and SVGAGI. Between the trimmed V and J ends, which lost 1 base and 3 bases, there was a span of 7 bases. The CDR3 contains 14 residues. CDR3: CASSYFRDYNEQFF. As DNA, the CDR3 is TGTGCCAGCAGTTACTTTAGGGACTACAATGAGCAGTTCTTC.

V gene TRBV7-3 combines with J gene TRBJ2-6; the D gene is possibly TRBD2 (6 bases). CDR1 and CDR2 from the germline V gene are SGHTA and FQGTGA. Trimming took off 1 base at V and 2 bases at J, with 12 bases between the two ends. The CDR3 sequence is 17 residues long. The CDR3 spells CASSLNGGGTGANVLTF. CDR3 nucleotide sequence: TGTGCCAGCAGCTTAAATGGGGGAGGTACTGGGGCCAACGTCCTGACTTTC.

This clonotype was seen many times. The chain uses TRBV5-1 and TRBJ2-2; D gene unclear. The ends were cut back, 2 bases at V and 2 bases at J, with 1 base in the middle. In germline, CDR1 is SGHRS, CDR2 YFSETQ. The CDR3 runs to 12 residues. The CDR3 protein is CASSFNTGELFF. The CDR3 nucleotides are TGCGCCAGCAGCTTTAACACCGGGGAGCTGTTTTTT.

This clonotype was seen ten or more times. This CDR3 reads CASSGRQGASYEQYF. The DNA of the CDR3 is TGTGCCAGCAGTGGGAGACAGGGGGCCTCCTACGAGCAGTACTTC. The gene calls are TRBV6-1 and TRBJ2-7, with 10 bases lining up with TRBD1. CDR1 MNHNS and CDR2 SASEGT come from the germline V gene. Germline trimming cut 4 bases from V and 0 bases from J; bases unmatched to any gene: 3. The CDR3 spans 15 residues.

This clonotype has just a few counts. V gene TRBV19 combines with J gene TRBJ2-7, with 12 bases aligning to TRBD2. This CDR3 has 16 residues. V lost 4 bases and J lost 4; bases outside the gene matches: 8. Germline V lookup: CDR1 LNHDA, CDR2 SQIVND (reference sequence). CDR3 in amino acids: CASSKNGLAGQYEQYF. In DNA form, the CDR3 reads TGTGCCAGTAGTAAAAACGGACTAGCGGGACAATACGAGCAGTACTTC.